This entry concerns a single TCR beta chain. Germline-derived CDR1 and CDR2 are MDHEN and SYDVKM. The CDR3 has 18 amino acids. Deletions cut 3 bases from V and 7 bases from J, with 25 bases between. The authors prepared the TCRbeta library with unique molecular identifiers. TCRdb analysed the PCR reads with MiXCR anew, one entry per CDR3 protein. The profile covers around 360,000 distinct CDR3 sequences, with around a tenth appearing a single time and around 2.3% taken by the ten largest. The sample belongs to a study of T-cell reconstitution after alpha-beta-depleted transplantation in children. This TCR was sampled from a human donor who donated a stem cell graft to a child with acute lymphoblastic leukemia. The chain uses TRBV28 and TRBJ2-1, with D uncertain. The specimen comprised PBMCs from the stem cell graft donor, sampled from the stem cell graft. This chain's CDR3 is CASSLGKGPRVLLNEQFF. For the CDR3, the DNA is TGTGCCAGCAGTTTGGGGAAGGGTCCCCGGGTGTTGTTGAATGAGCAGTTCTTC.